Below, 2 T cell receptor beta chains from the same sample are listed, as sequenced in a study of blood T cells in healthy people across ages. Together with a sample-barcoded 5' primer, a J-beta primer mix was included in a second PCR lasting roughly 6 to 12 cycles. In TCRdb, the 5' RACE reads were re-called with MiXCR into one record per CDR3 protein. Of around 800,000 distinct CDR3 sequences listed, under 45% are singletons. Sequenced sample: blood. Every receptor here comes from a man in his 60s in good health.

The V and J genes are TRBV6-2 or TRBV6-3 and TRBJ1-2, with D possibly matching TRBD1 (5 bases). CDR3 length equals 13 residues. Germline CDR1 MNHEY, CDR2 SVGEGT. This CDR3 is CVGSRARVDGYTF. CDR3 in DNA: TGTGTCGGCAGCAGGGCCAGAGTGGATGGCTACACCTTC.

This clonotype was seen ten or more times. Given a much more abundant clone one base away, this may be a read error. The gene calls are TRBV7-2 and TRBJ2-7, with D possibly being TRBD2 (6 bases). The CDR3 contains 16 residues. V was shortened by 4 bases and J by 0 bases, with 16 bases between the two germline ends. Germline V gene data show CDR1 as SGHTA and CDR2 as FQGNSA. The DNA of the CDR3 is TGTGCCAGCAGCTCCTGGGGGGTCCCGAGCTCCTACGAGCAGTACTTC. Amino acid sequence: CASSSWGVPSSYEQYF.